The 9 T cell receptor beta chains in this list originate from one sample, sequenced in a study of blood T cell repertoires in COVID-19. Some clones are missing from TCRdb's copy, which holds only in-frame ones; the method was immunoSEQ multiplex PCR. The sample lists 300,000 to 400,000 clones; roughly 90% were seen once. Sample: PBMCs or T cells enriched from blood (not recorded which). The receptors were sampled from a woman in her thirties with acute COVID-19.

Here the CDR3 DNA reads TGTGCCAGCAGGAGCTTAAGCTCCTATAATTCACCCCTCCACTTT. Protein: CASRSLSSYNSPLHF. The chain combines TRBV7-2 with TRBJ1-6; D call uncertain. The CDR3 length is 15 residues. The V gene's germline CDR1 is SGHTA and CDR2 FQGNSA. V was pared by 6 bases and J by 0 bases, with 9 bases between.

The chain is built from TRBV7-2 and TRBJ2-3; no clear D. The V gene lost 2 bases and the J gene lost 2 bases, with 11 bases spanning the gap. Per germline, CDR1 SGHTA and CDR2 FQGNSA. This CDR3 is 15 amino acids long. For the CDR3, the DNA is TGTGCCAGCAGCTTACTGCGTGCTAACACAGATACGCAGTATTTT. It codes for CASSLLRANTDTQYF.

This clone has just one count. V and J are TRBV15 and TRBJ1-1; TRBD1 is a possible D gene (5 bases). The CDR3 length is 17 residues. Germline V gene data show CDR1 as LNHNV and CDR2 as YYDKDF (reference sequence). The germline V and J ends were trimmed by 0 bases and 4 bases, with 18 bases remaining between them. The CDR3 nucleotides read TGTGCCACCAGCAGAGAAAGGACAAGGGCGGGGGGCACTGAAGCTTTCTTT. Translation: CATSRERTRAGGTEAFF.

The chain uses TRBV6-5 and TRBJ2-7; TRBD1 matches 7 bases. Germline CDR1 reads MNHEY; CDR2 reads SVGAGI. This CDR3 contains 15 residues. J was trimmed by 2 bases and V by 11 bases; bases with no gene match: 15. CDR3 DNA: TGTGCCGGCAAAGCTGAACAGGGGATTCCCTACGAGCAGTACTTC. It codes for CAGKAEQGIPYEQYF.

V and J are TRBV3-1 (or the pseudogene TRBV3-2) and TRBJ2-5; the match to TRBD2 covers 9 bases. The CDR3 has 17 amino acids. With V trimmed by 4 bases and J by 6 bases, 15 bases remained unmatched. CDR1 and CDR2 from the germline V gene are LGHDT and YNNKEL (reference sequence). CDR3 in amino acids: CASSPPALSGGSQTQYF. In nucleotides, the CDR3 is TGTGCCAGCAGCCCTCCCGCTCTCAGCGGGGGGTCCCAGACCCAGTACTTC.

The rearrangement joins TRBV5-1 to TRBJ1-4, with D perhaps matching TRBD1 (5 bases). The V end was cut by 4 bases, the J end by 2 bases, with 21 bases between. This CDR3 is 18 amino acids long. CDR1 is SGHRS and CDR2 is YFSETQ in the germline V gene. CDR3 region: CASSRLGRGDGTNEKLFF. DNA for the CDR3: TGCGCCAGCAGCCGACTCGGAAGGGGTGATGGGACTAATGAAAAACTGTTTTTT.

V usage is TRBV6-1 and J usage is TRBJ2-4; 14 positions match TRBD2. V lost 0 bases to trimming and J lost 0 bases; unmatched junction nucleotides: 4. CDR1 MNHNS and CDR2 SASEGT come from the germline V gene. The CDR3 length is 19 residues. The CDR3 loop reads CASSEAGTSGGLAKNIQYF. In DNA, the CDR3 is TGTGCCAGCAGTGAAGCAGGGACTAGCGGGGGCTTAGCCAAAAACATTCAGTACTTC.

This clone was recorded a few times. This rearrangement joins TRBV28 to TRBJ1-2, with D tentatively TRBD1 (6 bases). Germline-derived CDR1 and CDR2 are MDHEN and SYDVKM. V was cut by 5 bases and J by 7 bases, with 23 bases left in between. This CDR3 spans 16 amino acids. The CDR3 DNA is TGTGCCAGCAGTGGTCTCCGGATTTTGGGGGCGCCTGGCTACACCTTC. Its translation: CASSGLRILGAPGYTF.

The chain has TRBV5-3 and TRBJ1-4; 8 bases map to TRBD1. TRBV5-3 is annotated as an ORF whose role is uncertain. The CDR3 spans 14 residues. The junction had 4 bases not matched to a gene; V was cut back by 4 bases and J by 5 bases. CDR3: CARSQGQANEKLFF. The DNA of the CDR3 is TGTGCCAGAAGCCAGGGACAGGCCAATGAAAAACTGTTTTTT.